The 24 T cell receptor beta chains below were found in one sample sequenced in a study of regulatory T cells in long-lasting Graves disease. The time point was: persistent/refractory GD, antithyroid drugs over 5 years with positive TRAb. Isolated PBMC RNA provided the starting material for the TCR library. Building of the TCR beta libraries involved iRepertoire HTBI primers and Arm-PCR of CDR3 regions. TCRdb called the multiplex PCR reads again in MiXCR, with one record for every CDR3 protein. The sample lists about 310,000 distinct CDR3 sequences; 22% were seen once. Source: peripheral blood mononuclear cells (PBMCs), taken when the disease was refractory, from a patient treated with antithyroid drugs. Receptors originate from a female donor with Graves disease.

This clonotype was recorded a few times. CDR3 protein: CSVVALAGASEQYF. The CDR3 coding sequence is TGCAGCGTCGTAGCTCTAGCGGGGGCGTCCGAGCAGTACTTC. The V gene is TRBV29-1, the J gene TRBJ2-7; 10 positions match TRBD2. From germline, CDR1 is SQVTM and CDR2 ANQGSEA. The trim removed 6 bases at V and 6 bases at J, leaving 11 bases unmatched. The CDR3 has 14 residues.

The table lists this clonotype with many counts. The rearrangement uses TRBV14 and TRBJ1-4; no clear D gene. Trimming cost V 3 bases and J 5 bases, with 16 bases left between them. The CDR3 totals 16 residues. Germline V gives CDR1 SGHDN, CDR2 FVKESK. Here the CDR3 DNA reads TGTGCCAGCAGCCAGGGTGCGAGGCAGCCAAATGAAAAACTGTTTTTT. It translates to CASSQGARQPNEKLFF. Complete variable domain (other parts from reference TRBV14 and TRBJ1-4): EAGVTQFPSHSVIEKGQTVTLRCDPISGHDNLYWYRRVMGKEIKFLLHFVKESKQDESGMPNNRFLAERTGGTYSTLKVQPAELEDSGVYFCASSQGARQPNEKLFFGSGTQLSVL.

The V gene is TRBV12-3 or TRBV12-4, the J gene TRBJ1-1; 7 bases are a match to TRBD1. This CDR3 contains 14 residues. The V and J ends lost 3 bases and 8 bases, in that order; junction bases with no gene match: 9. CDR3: CASSLRGPTSEAFF. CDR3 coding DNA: TGTGCCAGCAGTTTGAGGGGGCCCACATCCGAAGCTTTCTTT.

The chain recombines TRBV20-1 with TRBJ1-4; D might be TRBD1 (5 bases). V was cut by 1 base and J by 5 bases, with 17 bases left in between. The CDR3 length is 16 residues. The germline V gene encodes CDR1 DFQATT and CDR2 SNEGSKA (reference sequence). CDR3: CSARGLAGTENEKLFF. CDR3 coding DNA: TGCAGTGCTAGAGGGTTGGCCGGGACGGAGAATGAAAAACTGTTTTTT.

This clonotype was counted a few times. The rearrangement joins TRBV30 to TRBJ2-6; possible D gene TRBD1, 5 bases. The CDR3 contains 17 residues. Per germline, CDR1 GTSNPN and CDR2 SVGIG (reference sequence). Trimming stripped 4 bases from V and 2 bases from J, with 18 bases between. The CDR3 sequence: CAWTNRFFSPGANVLTF. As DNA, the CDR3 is TGTGCCTGGACAAACAGGTTCTTTAGCCCTGGGGCCAACGTCCTGACTTTC.

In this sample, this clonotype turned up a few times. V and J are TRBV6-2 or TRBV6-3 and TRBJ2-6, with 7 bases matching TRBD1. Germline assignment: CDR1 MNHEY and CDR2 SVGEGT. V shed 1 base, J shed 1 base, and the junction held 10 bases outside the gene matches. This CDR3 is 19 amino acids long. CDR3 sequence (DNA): TGTGCCAGCAGTTACTTGGGACAGAAAGGTGTATCTGGGGCCAACGTCCTGACTTTC. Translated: CASSYLGQKGVSGANVLTF.

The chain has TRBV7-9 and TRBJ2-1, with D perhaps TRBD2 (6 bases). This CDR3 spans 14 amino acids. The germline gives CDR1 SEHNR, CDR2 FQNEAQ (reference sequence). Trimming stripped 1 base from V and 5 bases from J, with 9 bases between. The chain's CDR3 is CASSLGGLHNEQFF. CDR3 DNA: TGTGCCAGCAGCTTAGGGGGACTCCACAATGAGCAGTTCTTC.

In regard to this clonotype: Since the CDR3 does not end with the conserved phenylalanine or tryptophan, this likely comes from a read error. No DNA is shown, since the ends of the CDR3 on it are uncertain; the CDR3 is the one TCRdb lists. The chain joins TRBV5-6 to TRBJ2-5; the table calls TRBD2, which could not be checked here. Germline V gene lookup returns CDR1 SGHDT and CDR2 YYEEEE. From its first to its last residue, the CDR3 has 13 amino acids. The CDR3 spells CASSLGTDGGGNL.

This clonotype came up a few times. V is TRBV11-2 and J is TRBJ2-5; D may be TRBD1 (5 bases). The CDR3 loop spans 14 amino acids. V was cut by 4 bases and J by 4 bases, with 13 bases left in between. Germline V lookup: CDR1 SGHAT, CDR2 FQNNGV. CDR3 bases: TGTGCCAGCAGCTCCCGCAGGGTCGGAGAGACCCAGTACTTC. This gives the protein CASSSRRVGETQYF. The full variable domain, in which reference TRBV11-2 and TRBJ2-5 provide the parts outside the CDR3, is EAGVAQSPRYKIIEKRQSVAFWCNPISGHATLYWYQQILGQGPKLLIQFQNNGVVDDSQLPKDRFSAERLKGVDSTLKIQPAKLEDSAVYLCASSSRRVGETQYFGPGTRLLVL.

The CDR3 DNA sequence: TGTGCCAGCAGCTTACTAGCGGGTCTGGGAGGGGCCAACGTCCTGACTTTC. Translation: CASSLLAGLGGANVLTF. This chain joins TRBV7-2 and TRBJ2-6; 8 bases map to TRBD2. This CDR3 region has 17 residues. V lost 2 bases and J lost 4; bases outside the gene matches: 7. In germline, CDR1 is SGHTA, CDR2 FQGNSA.

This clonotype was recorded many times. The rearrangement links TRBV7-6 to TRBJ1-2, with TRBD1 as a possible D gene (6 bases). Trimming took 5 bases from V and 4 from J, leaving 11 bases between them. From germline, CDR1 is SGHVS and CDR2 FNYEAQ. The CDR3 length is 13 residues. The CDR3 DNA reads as TGTGCCAGCAGCGAAACAGGGTTCTATGGCTACACCTTC. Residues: CASSETGFYGYTF.

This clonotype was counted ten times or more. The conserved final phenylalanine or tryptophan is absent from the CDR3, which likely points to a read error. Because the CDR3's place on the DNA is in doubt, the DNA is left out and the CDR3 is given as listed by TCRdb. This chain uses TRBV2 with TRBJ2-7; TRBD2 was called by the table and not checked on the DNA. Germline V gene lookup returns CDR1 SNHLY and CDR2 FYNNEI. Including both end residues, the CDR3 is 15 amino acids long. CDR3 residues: CASTYGRLAGVLGPY.

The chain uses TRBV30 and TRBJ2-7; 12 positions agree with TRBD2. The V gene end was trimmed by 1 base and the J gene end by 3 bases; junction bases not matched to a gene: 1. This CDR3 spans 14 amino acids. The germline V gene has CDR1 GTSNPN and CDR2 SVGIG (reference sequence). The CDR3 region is CAWSATSGSYEQYF. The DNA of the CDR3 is TGTGCCTGGAGTGCGACTAGCGGGAGCTACGAGCAGTACTTC.

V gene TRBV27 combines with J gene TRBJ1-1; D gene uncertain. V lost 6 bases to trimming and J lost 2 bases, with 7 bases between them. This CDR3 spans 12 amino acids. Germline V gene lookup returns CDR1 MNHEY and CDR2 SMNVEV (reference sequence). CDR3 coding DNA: TGTGCCAGCAGACGGCCCAACACTGAAGCTTTCTTT. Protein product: CASRRPNTEAFF.

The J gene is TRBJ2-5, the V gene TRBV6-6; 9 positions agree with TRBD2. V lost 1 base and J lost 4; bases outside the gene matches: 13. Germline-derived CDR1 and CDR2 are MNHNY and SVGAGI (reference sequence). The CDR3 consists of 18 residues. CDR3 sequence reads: CASSYFGLASSSSETQYF. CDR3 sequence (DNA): TGTGCCAGCAGTTACTTCGGACTAGCGTCGTCGTCTTCAGAGACCCAGTACTTC.

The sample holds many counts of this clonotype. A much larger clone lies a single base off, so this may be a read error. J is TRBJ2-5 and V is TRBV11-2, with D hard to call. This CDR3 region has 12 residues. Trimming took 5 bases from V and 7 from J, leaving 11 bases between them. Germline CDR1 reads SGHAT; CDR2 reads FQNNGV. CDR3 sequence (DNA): TGTGCCAGCAGCCCCCACCCGGGGACCCAGTACTTC. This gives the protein CASSPHPGTQYF.

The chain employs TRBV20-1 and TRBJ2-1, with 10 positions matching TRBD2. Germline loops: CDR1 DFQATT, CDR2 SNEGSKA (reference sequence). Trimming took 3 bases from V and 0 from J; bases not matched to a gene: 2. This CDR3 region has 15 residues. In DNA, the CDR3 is TGCAGTGCTAGGGCTAGCGGGAGCTCCTACAATGAGCAGTTCTTC. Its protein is CSARASGSSYNEQFF.

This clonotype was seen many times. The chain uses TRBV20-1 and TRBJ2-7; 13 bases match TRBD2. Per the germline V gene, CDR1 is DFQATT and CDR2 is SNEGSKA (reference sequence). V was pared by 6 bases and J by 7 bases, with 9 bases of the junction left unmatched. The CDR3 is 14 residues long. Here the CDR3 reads CSAGGLAGLREQYF. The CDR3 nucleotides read TGCAGTGCGGGGGGACTAGCGGGGTTGAGGGAGCAGTACTTC.

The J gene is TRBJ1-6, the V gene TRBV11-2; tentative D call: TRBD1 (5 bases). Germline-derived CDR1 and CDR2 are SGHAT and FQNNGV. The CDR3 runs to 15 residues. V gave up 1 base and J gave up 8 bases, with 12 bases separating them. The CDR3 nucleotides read TGTGCCAGCAGCTTAGGGGGGACGGCGGATTCACCCCTCCACTTT. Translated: CASSLGGTADSPLHF.

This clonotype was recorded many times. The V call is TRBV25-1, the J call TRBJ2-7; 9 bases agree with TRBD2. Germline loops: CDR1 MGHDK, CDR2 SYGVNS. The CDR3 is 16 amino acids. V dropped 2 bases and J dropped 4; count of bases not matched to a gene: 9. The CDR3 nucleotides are TGTGCCAGCAGTGAAGCGGGAGGGCCACGGCAATACGAGCAGTACTTC. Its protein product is CASSEAGGPRQYEQYF.

CDR3 nucleotides: TGTGCCAGCAGCTTAGGACTAGCGGGATCCGACGAGCAGTACTTC. This translates into CASSLGLAGSDEQYF. The chain recombines TRBV7-3 with TRBJ2-7, with 12 bases aligning to TRBD2. Losses at the gene ends were 2 bases for V and 5 bases for J; bases not matched to a gene: 4. In germline, CDR1 is SGHTA, CDR2 FQGTGA. CDR3 length equals 15 residues.

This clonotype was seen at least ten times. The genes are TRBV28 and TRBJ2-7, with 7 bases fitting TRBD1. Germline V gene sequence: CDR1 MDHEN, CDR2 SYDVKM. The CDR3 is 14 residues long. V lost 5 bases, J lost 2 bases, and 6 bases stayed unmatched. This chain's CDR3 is CASSPAGQAYEQYF. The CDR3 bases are TGTGCCAGCAGTCCGGCCGGACAGGCCTACGAGCAGTACTTC.

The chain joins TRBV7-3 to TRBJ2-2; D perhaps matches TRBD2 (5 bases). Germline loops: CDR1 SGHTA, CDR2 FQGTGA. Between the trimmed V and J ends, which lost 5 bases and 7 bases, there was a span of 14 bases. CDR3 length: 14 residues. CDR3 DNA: TGTGCCAGCAGCGAGGGATCCTGGGGCGGGGAGCTGTTTTTT. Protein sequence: CASSEGSWGGELFF.

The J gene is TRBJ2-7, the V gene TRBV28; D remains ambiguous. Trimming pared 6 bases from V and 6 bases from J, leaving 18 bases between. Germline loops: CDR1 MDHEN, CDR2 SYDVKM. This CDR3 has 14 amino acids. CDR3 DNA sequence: TGTGCCAGCAGCCGACCAGTCTCCTTGGGCGAGCAGTACTTC. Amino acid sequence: CASSRPVSLGEQYF.